The text below deals with one TCR beta chain. The data were obtained in a study of blood T cell repertoires in COVID-19. The data were produced by immunoSEQ multiplex PCR, yet TCRdb's version contains in-frame clones alone and is incomplete. This repertoire shows about 120,000 clones, over 75% found once; its top ten account for approximately 10%. The sample was peripheral blood. This receptor was identified in a man older than 75 with acute or convalescent COVID-19.

DNA for the CDR3: TGTGCCAGCAGCTCCTCCCCTGCGGTCGATACGCAGTATTTT. Amino acid sequence: CASSSSPAVDTQYF. V is TRBV7-3 and J is TRBJ2-3, with D unresolved. This CDR3 contains 14 residues. V dropped 4 bases and J dropped 6 bases, with 14 bases sitting between them. Germline V gene lookup returns CDR1 SGHTA and CDR2 FQGTGA. The whole variable domain, remainder taken from reference TRBV7-3 and TRBJ2-3, is GAGVSQTPSNKVTEKGKYVELRCDPISGHTALYWYRQSLGQGPEFLIYFQGTGAADDSGLPNDRFFAVRPEGSVSTLKIQRTERGDSAVYLCASSSSPAVDTQYFGPGTRLTVL.